This T cell receptor beta chain was profiled in a study of regulatory T cells in long-lasting Graves disease (dated by TCRdb to the early 2020s). With regard to the full study: Antithyroid drugs had been taken for less than 3 months by newly diagnosed Graves' disease patients. This study used TCR sequencing and RNA sequencing of peripheral blood to compare persistent Graves' disease patients against newly diagnosed Graves' disease patients. The study was registered as a clinical trial and conducted in China. TCR sequencing covered about 13 persistent and roughly 20 newly diagnosed Graves' disease patients, about 35 samples in total. What the authors observed across the whole study: A larger number of public clonotypes was shared among persistent patients (more than 2,500) than among newly diagnosed patients (about 990). The small sample size was acknowledged by the authors as a limitation that may reduce accuracy. Only the TCR beta chain was sequenced and analyzed. Compared with newly diagnosed patients, persistent Graves' disease patients had lower TCR Shannon entropy and fewer highly expanded clones, which suggests clonal expansion. Because the primary lesion, thyroid tissue, could not be accessed, the study looked at peripheral blood alone.

The library was made by multiplex PCR. The listed sequencing device is Illumina HiSeq 4000. To build TCR beta libraries, CDR3 regions were amplified by Arm-PCR using iRepertoire HTBI primers. PCR products were gel purified before sequencing. On the study's bioinformatics: A total of 62 TRBV and 14 TRBJ segments were identified across samples and were used for gene usage analysis of CDR3 amino acid clonotypes. COPE and FqMerger were used to merge filtered high-quality paired reads into contigs. BLAST was used to align contigs to IMGT TRBV, TRBD and TRBJ reference genes, and CDR3 was defined according to IMGT. Highly expanded clones were defined as clonotypes with a frequency above 0.1%. Shannon entropy was used to measure repertoire diversity, and the Gini coefficient was used to measure V-J evenness. Clonotypes shared by more than one individual were considered public. Starting from the raw public reads, TCRdb applied fastp trimming at Q25, assembled clones with MiXCR and retained in-frame beta chains. Entries are consolidated by CDR3 protein sequence, retaining the most common genes and DNA. TCRdb, not the authors, supplied the V and J calls. Counted in this sample were roughly 260,000 distinct CDR3 sequences; around a sixth of them appeared once. Around 15% of the sample rests with the top ten.

Ten or more counts support this clonotype. This clone's antigen is unknown. Per-base quality was not reported, and no clone a single base away is much larger than it. Explained via the paper, the time point label denotes: newly diagnosed GD, antithyroid drugs for less than 3 months. For both TCR sequencing and RNA sequencing, RNA was extracted from PBMCs using TRIzol. Graves' disease was diagnosed according to American Thyroid Association guidelines. Recruitment of patients was carried out at an endocrinology department in Xi'an, China. From each patient, approximately 9.9 milliliters of peripheral blood was collected into an EDTA anticoagulant tube. PBMCs were isolated by Ficoll Paque Plus density gradient separation without further T cell sorting. An Agilent 2100 Bioanalyzer and agarose gel were used to assess RNA quality, and a NanoDrop 2000 was used to measure RNA concentration. These sequences were also reported in another study, on T cells in Graves' hyperthyroidism and ophthalmopathy. The second source states: Stable Graves' hyperthyroidism was defined as the absence of progression to ophthalmopathy over 18 months of follow-up. Hyperthyroidism patients were aged 18 to 65 years and newly diagnosed, with disease duration of less than 2 months. Patients with uncontrolled infections, other autoimmune diseases, pregnancy or lactation were excluded. Diagnoses relied on clinical symptoms, serum thyroxine and TRAb, thyroid ultrasound and orbital computed tomography. The TCR CDR3 was subjected to a first round of RT-PCR using the HTBI primer set and the Qiagen OneStep RT-PCR kit. Most expanded thyroid clonotypes (frequency above 0.001) were also detected in blood, a finding suggesting that blood repertoires may reflect thyroid immune responses. A model built on a 13 V-J signature distinguished ophthalmopathy from stable hyperthyroidism, reaching roughly 88% sensitivity and approximately 83% specificity in cross-validation and 80%/75% in testing. In validation, the model predicted progression to ophthalmopathy with over 60% sensitivity and approximately 74% specificity, a median of 6.5 months before onset. To identify distinguishing TCR V-J signatures, a discovery cohort of roughly 100 patients was used, comprising 40 to 45 with Graves' ophthalmopathy and about 59 with stable Graves' hyperthyroidism. Whether ophthalmopathy could be predicted prospectively was tested in an independent validation cohort made up of 18 to 20 hyperthyroidism patients plus 17 patients who later progressed to ophthalmopathy. The 100 discovery patients were randomly divided into training and test sets at a 7:3 ratio. The study also compared thyroid tissue and blood T-cell repertoires from five or six Graves' hyperthyroidism patients. Once sampling was done, hyperthyroidism patients were given methimazole at a starting dose of 30 mg daily, whereas ophthalmopathy patients were given high-dose intravenous methylprednisolone. A second multiplex PCR round built the libraries, followed by size selection and purification. Libraries were sequenced paired-end with 100 bp reads on an Illumina HiSeq2000. SOAPnuke was used to process the raw data, removing reads that contained adapters or uncalled bases, had a mean Phred below 15, or lacked an exact match to the constant primer or identifier. High-quality paired reads were merged using COPE v1.2.5, and each unique nucleotide sequence was defined as a clonotype. Clonotypes were aligned to IMGT TRBV, TRBD and TRBJ reference segments using MiTCR v1.1. The analysis included only V-J combinations with a frequency above 0.0001, which together covered approximately 99% of the repertoires. A TCS score was defined as the ratio between F50 (clonal expansion) and ExV (chaos), using BLOSUM62-based TCRdist between CDR3 peptides within each V-J. Welch's t-statistics and random forest reduced 450 to 600 V-J features to 13, which were used in a naive Bayes classifier (R e1071). Sample size was not statistically predetermined, and investigators were not blinded to group allocation. TCR Vbeta CDR3 sequencing of 135 peripheral blood samples (fewer than 45 ophthalmopathy, about 80 hyperthyroidism and around 17 progressor patients) is reported in the paper.

This TCR was sampled from a woman aged 25 to 45 with Graves disease. Donor details come from another sample of the same person, matched by shared clones. Sequenced material: peripheral blood mononuclear cells (PBMCs), taken at new diagnosis, from a patient treated with antithyroid drugs.

The nucleotide sequence reads TGTGCTAGTGGCCTAGGGGCGCGGAATGAGCAGTTCTTC. It translates to CASGLGARNEQFF. The chain couples TRBV12-5 to TRBJ2-1; D gene: possibly TRBD1, on 5 matching bases. CDR1 and CDR2 were assigned from the germline V gene as LGHNT and FRNRAP. The CDR3 contains 13 residues, cysteine and phenylalanine counted. Only the CDR3 DNA is retained, 39 bases long and in frame from the first base. Deletion took 6 bases off V and 7 bases off J, with a span of 13 bases between the germline ends.